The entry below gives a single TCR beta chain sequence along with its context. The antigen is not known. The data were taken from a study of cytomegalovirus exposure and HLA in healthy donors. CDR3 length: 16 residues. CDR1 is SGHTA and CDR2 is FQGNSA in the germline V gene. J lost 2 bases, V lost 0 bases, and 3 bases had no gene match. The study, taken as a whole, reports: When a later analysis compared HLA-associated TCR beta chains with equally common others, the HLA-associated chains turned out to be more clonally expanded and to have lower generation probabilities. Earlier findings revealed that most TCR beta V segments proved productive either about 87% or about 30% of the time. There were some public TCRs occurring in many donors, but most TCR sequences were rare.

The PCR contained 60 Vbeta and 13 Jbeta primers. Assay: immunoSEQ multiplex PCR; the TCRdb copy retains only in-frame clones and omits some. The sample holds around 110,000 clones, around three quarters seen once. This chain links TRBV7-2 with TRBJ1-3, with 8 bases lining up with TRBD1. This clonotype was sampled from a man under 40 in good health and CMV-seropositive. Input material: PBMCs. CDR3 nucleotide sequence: TGTGCCAGCAGCTTAGCTGGACAGGGCCCTGGAAACACCATATATTTT. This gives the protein CASSLAGQGPGNTIYF. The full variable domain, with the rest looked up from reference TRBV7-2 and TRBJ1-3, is GAGVSQSPSNKVTEKGKDVELRCDPISGHTALYWYRQSLGQGLEFLIYFQGNSAPDKSGLPSDRFSAERTGGSVSTLTIQRTQQEDSAVYLCASSLAGQGPGNTIYFGEGSWLTVV.